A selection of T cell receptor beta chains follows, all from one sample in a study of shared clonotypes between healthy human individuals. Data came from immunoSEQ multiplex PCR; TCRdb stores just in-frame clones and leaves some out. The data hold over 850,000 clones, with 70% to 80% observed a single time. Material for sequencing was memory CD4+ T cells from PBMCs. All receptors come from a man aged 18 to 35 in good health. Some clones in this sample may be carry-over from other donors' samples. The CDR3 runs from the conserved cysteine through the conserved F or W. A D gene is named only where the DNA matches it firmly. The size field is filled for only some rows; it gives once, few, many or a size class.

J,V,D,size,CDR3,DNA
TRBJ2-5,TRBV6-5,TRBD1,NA,CASSTGQGARIQYF,TGTGCCAGCAGCACGGGACAGGGGGCGCGTATCCAGTACTTC
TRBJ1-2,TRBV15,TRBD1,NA,CATSREGAGYGYTF,TGTGCCACCAGTCGAGAGGGGGCCGGCTATGGCTACACCTTC
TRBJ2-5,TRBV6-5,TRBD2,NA,CASSYGLAGDQETQYF,TGTGCCAGCAGTTACGGGCTAGCGGGAGACCAAGAGACCCAGTACTTC
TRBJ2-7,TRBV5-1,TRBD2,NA,CASSIGTSGSFRAEQYF,TGCGCCAGCAGCATAGGGACTAGCGGGAGTTTCCGGGCCGAGCAGTACTTC
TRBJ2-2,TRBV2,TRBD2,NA,CASGRTSGSPGELFF,TGTGCCAGCGGCCGGACTAGCGGGAGCCCCGGGGAGCTGTTTTTT
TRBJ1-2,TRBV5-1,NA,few,CASSLAPGLGPRSYTF,TGCGCCAGCAGCTTGGCTCCGGGTTTGGGTCCTCGGAGCTACACCTTC
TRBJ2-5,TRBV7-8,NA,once,CASSLTTLQETQYF,TGTGCCAGCAGCTTAACCACCTTGCAAGAGACCCAGTACTTC
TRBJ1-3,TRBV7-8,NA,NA,CASSSSAGNTIYF,TGTGCCAGCAGCTCATCAGCCGGAAACACCATATATTTT
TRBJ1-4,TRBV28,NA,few,CASSFPQSGYEKLFF,TGTGCCAGCAGTTTCCCACAGTCTGGGTATGAAAAACTGTTTTTT
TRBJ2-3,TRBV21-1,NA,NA,CASSIDRGLNIVTSTDTQYF,TGTGCCAGCAGCATAGACAGGGGACTAAACATCGTGACTAGCACAGATACGCAGTATTTT
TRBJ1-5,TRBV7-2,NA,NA,CASGPFGSPGGQHF,TGTGCCAGCGGCCCTTTCGGGAGTCCGGGGGGCCAGCATTTT
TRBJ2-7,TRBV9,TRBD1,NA,CASSVSGQGAYEQYF,TGTGCCAGCAGCGTCTCGGGACAGGGAGCCTACGAGCAGTACTTC
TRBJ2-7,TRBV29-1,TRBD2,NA,CSVSFSSGRNEQYF,TGCAGCGTTTCATTCTCTAGCGGGAGGAACGAGCAGTACTTC
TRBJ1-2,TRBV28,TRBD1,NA,CASSPTGQAFNYGYTF,TGTGCCAGCAGTCCGACCGGACAGGCCTTTAACTATGGCTACACCTTC
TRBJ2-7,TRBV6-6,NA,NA,CASSYYEQYF,TGTGCCAGCAGTTATTACGAGCAGTACTTC
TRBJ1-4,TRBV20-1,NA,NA,CSAPAEKLFF,TGCAGTGCCCCCGCCGAAAAACTGTTTTTT
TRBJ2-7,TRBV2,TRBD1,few,CASRDRIYEQYF,TGTGCCAGCCGGGACAGGATCTACGAGCAGTACTTC
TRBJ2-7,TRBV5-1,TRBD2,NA,CASRGLGTSGRNYEQYF,TGCGCCAGCAGGGGTTTAGGGACTAGCGGGAGAAACTACGAGCAGTACTTC
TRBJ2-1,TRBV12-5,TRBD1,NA,CASGSGGSWGLTSEQFF,TGTGCTAGTGGTTCAGGGGGATCATGGGGTCTAACAAGTGAGCAGTTCTTC
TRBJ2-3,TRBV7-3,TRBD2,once,CASSLDRPAGGPTDTQYF,TGTGCCAGCAGCCTGGATCGGCCGGCGGGAGGGCCGACAGATACGCAGTATTTT
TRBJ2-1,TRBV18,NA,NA,CASSPVGLPGNEQFF,TGTGCCAGCTCACCAGTAGGACTACCGGGGAATGAGCAGTTCTTC
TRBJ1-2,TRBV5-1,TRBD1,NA,CASSSGQGYGYTF,TGCGCCAGCAGCTCCGGACAGGGCTATGGCTACACCTTC
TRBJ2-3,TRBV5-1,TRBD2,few,CASSAQRTSGASTDTQYF,TGCGCCAGCAGCGCTCAACGGACTAGCGGGGCTAGCACAGATACGCAGTATTTT
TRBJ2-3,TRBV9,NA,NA,CASSIIAQGTDTQYF,TGTGCCAGCAGCATAATAGCGCAAGGCACAGATACGCAGTATTTT
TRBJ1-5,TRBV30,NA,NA,CAWSPGSNQPQHF,TGTGCCTGGAGTCCCGGAAGCAATCAGCCCCAGCATTTT
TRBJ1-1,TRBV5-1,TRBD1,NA,CASSFGQAENTEAFF,TGCGCCAGCAGCTTTGGACAGGCCGAGAACACTGAAGCTTTCTTT
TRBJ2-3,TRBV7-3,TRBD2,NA,CASSLLGLAGGRADTQYF,TGTGCCAGCAGCTTACTGGGACTAGCGGGAGGGAGGGCAGATACGCAGTATTTT
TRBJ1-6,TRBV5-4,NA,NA,CASSLRPSDNSPLHF,TGTGCCAGCAGCTTGAGACCCTCGGATAATTCACCCCTCCACTTT
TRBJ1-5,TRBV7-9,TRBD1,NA,CASSTGQGYQPQHF,TGTGCCAGCAGCACCGGACAGGGTTATCAGCCCCAGCATTTT
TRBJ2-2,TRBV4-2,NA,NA,CASSSTGGTGELFF,TGTGCCAGCAGCTCGACAGGAGGCACCGGGGAGCTGTTTTTT
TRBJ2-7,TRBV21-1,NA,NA,CASSGNLGSSYEQYF,TGTGCCAGCTCGGGGAACCTGGGGAGCTCCTACGAGCAGTACTTC
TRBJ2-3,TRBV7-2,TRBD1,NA,CASSGQGTDTQYF,TGTGCCAGCAGCGGACAGGGCACAGATACGCAGTATTTT